This TCR beta chain is from a study of response to subunit inactivated influenza vaccine. About this clonotype: Its cognate antigen is unknown.

The CDR3 loop spans 14 amino acids. The germline V gene encodes CDR1 DFQATT and CDR2 SNEGSKA (reference sequence). V was shortened by 2 bases and J by 3 bases, with 13 bases between the two germline ends. In TCRdb, the RT-PCR reads were re-called with MiXCR into one record per CDR3 protein. The table has approximately 500,000 distinct CDR3 sequences, 10% to 15% seen once. Study-level results: Researchers suggested that each seasonal influenza vaccination recruits few new T cells.

The TCR sequence derives from a man in his fifties or sixties who received an inactivated influenza vaccine. The chain recombines TRBV20-1 with TRBJ1-1; D gene uncertain. The input for sequencing was PBMCs from blood, taken more than 35 days after vaccination. CDR3 region: CSARSRQEYTEAFF. For the CDR3, the DNA is TGCAGTGCTAGAAGCAGGCAGGAGTACACTGAAGCTTTCTTT.